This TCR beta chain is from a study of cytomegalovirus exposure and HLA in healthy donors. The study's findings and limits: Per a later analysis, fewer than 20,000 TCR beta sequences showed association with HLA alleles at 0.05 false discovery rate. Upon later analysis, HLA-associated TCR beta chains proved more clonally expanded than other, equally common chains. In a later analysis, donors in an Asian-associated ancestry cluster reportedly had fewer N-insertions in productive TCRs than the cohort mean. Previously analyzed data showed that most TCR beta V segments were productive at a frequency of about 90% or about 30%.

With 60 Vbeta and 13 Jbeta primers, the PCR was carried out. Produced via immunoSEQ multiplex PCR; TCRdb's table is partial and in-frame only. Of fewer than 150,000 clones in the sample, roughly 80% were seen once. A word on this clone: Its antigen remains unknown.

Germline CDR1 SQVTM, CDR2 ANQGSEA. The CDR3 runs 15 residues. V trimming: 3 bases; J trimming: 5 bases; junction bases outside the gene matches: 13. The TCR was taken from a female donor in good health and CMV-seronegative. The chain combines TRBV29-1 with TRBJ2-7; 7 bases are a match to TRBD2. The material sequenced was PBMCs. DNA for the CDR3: TGCAGCGTTGAGGGGGTGGGCGGGAGTGTCAACGAGCAGTACTTC. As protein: CSVEGVGGSVNEQYF.